This TCR beta chain appears in the sequencing data of a study of T cell repertoires in cytomegalovirus infection. Whole-study context: CMV infection and matching HLA type were both indicated by public TCR beta signatures. Overall study results and limits: Dominating the ex vivo response were TCR beta clonotypes that were CMV-specific and HLA-C-restricted. Of the TCR beta families, the public ones yielded a cumulative frequency that identified carriers of CMV plus the relevant HLA.

Germline V gene data show CDR1 as DFQATT and CDR2 as SNEGSKA (reference sequence). This CDR3 has 15 amino acids. Trimming removed 2 bases at V and 0 bases at J, with 11 bases between. Of note for this clonotype: The antigen is not known.

TCRdb processed the reads anew with MiXCR; each CDR3 protein has one entry. Of about 180,000 distinct CDR3 sequences listed, about 17% were seen once; the top ten hold under 30%. The sequenced sample was CD8+ T cells from PBMCs. The receptor's source is a human donor in good health (CMV status not recorded). Some clones in this sample may be carry-over from other donors' samples. The rearrangement links TRBV20-1 to TRBJ1-5; unclear D gene. The chain's CDR3 is CSARPRHYSNQPQHF. For the CDR3, the DNA is TGCAGTGCTAGACCCCGACACTATAGCAATCAGCCCCAGCATTTT.